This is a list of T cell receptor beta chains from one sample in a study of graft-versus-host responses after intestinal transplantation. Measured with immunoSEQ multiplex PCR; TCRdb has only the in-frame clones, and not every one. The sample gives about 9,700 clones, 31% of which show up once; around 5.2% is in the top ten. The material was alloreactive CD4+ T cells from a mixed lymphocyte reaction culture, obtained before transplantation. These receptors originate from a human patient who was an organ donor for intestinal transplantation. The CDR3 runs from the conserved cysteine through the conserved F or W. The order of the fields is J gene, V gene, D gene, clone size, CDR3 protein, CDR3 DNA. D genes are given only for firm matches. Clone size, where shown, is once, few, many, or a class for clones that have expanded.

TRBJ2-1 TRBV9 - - CASSPGPNSYNEQFF TGTGCCAGCAGCCCAGGCCCAAACTCCTACAATGAGCAGTTCTTC
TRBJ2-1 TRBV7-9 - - CASSLKSSYNEQFF TGTGCCAGCAGCTTAAAAAGCTCCTACAATGAGCAGTTCTTC
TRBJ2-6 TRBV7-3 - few CASSFSPSGANVLTF TGTGCCAGCAGCTTTTCTCCCTCTGGGGCCAACGTCCTGACTTTC
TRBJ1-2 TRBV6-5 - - CASSYSRVYGYTF TGTGCCAGCAGTTACTCGAGGGTATATGGCTACACCTTC
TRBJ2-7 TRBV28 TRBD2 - CASRSIRAGGAYEQYF TGTGCCAGCAGGTCTATTCGGGCGGGGGGAGCCTACGAGCAGTACTTC
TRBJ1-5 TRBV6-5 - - CASSYQGGQPQHF TGTGCCAGCAGTTACCAGGGAGGTCAGCCCCAGCATTTT
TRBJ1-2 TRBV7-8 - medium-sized CASSLWAKTNYGYTF TGTGCCAGCAGCTTATGGGCCAAAACTAACTATGGCTACACCTTC
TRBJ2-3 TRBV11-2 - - CASSLMGVLADTQYF TGTGCCAGCAGCTTAATGGGGGTGTTAGCAGATACGCAGTATTTT
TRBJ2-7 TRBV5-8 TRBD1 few CASSFYRDRGRSYEQYF TGTGCCAGCAGCTTCTATCGGGACAGGGGGCGCTCCTACGAGCAGTACTTC
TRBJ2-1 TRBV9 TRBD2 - CASSVLGGGSYNEQFF TGTGCCAGCAGCGTGCTAGGCGGGGGGTCATACAATGAGCAGTTCTTC
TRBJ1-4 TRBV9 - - CASSVDGTSFTKLFF TGTGCCAGCAGCGTAGATGGGACGAGTTTCACGAAACTGTTTTTT
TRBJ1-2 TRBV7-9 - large CASRPDYSEYGYTF TGTGCCAGCAGACCTGATTACAGCGAGTATGGCTACACCTTC
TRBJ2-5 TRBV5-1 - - CASTQGGQETQYF TGCGCCAGCACCCAGGGGGGCCAAGAGACCCAGTACTTC
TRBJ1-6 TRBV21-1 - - CASSKDWTGGSNSPLHF TGTGCCAGCAGCAAAGACTGGACAGGGGGCAGTAATTCACCCCTCCACTTT
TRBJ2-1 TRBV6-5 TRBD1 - CASSYWTGLPYNEQFF TGTGCCAGCAGTTACTGGACAGGGCTACCCTACAATGAGCAGTTCTTC
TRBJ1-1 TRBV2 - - CASSGGEWTEAFF TGTGCCAGCAGTGGGGGGGAATGGACTGAAGCTTTCTTT
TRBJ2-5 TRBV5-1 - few CASSLSTQGWGQETQYF TGCGCCAGCAGCTTATCTACTCAGGGCTGGGGCCAAGAGACCCAGTACTTC
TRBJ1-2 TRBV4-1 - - CASSQGLNYGYTF TGCGCCAGCAGCCAAGGACTGAACTATGGCTACACCTTC
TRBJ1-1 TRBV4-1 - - CASSQEAGWEAFF TGTGCCAGCAGCCAAGAAGCGGGTTGGGAAGCTTTCTTT
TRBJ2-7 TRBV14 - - CASSQTRVNHYEQYF TGTGCCAGCAGCCAAACGCGGGTTAACCACTACGAGCAGTACTTC
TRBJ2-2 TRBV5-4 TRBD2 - CASSLGRAGGPGELFF TGTGCCAGCAGCTTGGGACGAGCGGGGGGGCCCGGGGAGCTGTTTTTT
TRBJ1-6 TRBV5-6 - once CASSADMGNSPLHF TGTGCCAGCAGCGCGGACATGGGTAATTCACCCCTCCACTTT
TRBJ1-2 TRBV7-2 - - CASSLGQVYGYTF TGTGCCAGCAGCTTAGGACAGGTCTATGGCTACACCTTC
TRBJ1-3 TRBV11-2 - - CASSRQDTGNTIYF TGTGCCAGCAGCAGACAGGATACTGGAAACACCATATATTTT
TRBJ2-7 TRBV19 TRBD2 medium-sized CASSIALGTSPSYEQYF TGTGCCAGTAGTATAGCTCTTGGGACTAGCCCGTCCTACGAGCAGTACTTC
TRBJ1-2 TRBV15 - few CATSRDLPYAKHF TGTGCCACCAGCAGAGATCTTCCCTACGCAAAACACTTC
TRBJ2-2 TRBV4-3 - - CASSQERELFF TGCGCCAGCAGCCAAGAGCGGGAGCTGTTTTTT
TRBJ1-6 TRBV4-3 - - CASSQDTPGRVGNSPLHF TGCGCCAGCAGCCAAGATACCCCCGGGAGGGTAGGAAATTCACCCCTCCACTTT
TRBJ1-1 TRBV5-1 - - CASSFTGLAGTEAFF TGCGCCAGCAGCTTCACAGGGCTCGCGGGGACTGAAGCTTTCTTT
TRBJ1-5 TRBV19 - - CASSIVWGASQPQHF TGTGCCAGTAGTATAGTGTGGGGGGCTAGCCAGCCCCAGCATTTT
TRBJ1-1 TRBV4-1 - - CASSHPTRGYTEAFF TGCGCCAGCAGCCACCCAACCCGGGGGTACACTGAAGCTTTCTTT
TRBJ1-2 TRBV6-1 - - CASSRGQNYGYTF TGTGCCAGCAGCCGCGGACAGAACTATGGCTACACCTTC
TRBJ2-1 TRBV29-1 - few CSVVVDSYNEQFF TGCAGCGTTGTCGTTGACAGCTACAATGAGCAGTTCTTC
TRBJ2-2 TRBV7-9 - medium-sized CASSLLQGTGELFF TGTGCCAGCAGCTTACTGCAGGGCACCGGGGAGCTGTTTTTT
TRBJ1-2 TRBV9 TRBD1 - CASTRQGGNYGYTF TGTGCCAGCACCCGACAGGGAGGGAACTATGGCTACACCTTC
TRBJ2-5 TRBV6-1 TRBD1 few CASSDRGRILETQYF TGTGCCAGCAGCGACAGGGGGCGCATTCTGGAGACCCAGTACTTC
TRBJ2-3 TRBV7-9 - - CASSLDLWAVADTQYF TGTGCCAGCAGCTTAGATTTGTGGGCAGTAGCAGATACGCAGTATTTT
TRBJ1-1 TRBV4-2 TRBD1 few CASSLDRGNTEAFF TGTGCCAGCAGCCTCGACAGGGGGAACACTGAAGCTTTCTTT
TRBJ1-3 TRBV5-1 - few CASSWGPLGGNTIYF TGCGCCAGCAGCTGGGGACCTTTAGGCGGAAACACCATATATTTT
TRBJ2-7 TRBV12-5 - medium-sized CASGLTGTYEQYF TGTGCTAGTGGTTTGACGGGAACCTACGAGCAGTACTTC
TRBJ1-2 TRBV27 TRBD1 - CASSWTGTGGVYGYTF TGTGCCAGCAGTTGGACCGGGACAGGGGGCGTCTATGGCTACACCTTC
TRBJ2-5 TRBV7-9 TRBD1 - CASSLALRQGVETQYF TGTGCCAGCAGCTTAGCGCTCCGACAGGGTGTGGAGACCCAGTACTTC
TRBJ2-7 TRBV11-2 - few CASSSGSHLWEQYF TGTGCCAGCAGTTCCGGGTCCCACCTTTGGGAGCAGTACTTC
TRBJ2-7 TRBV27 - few CASSAQGISYEQYF TGTGCCAGCAGTGCCCAGGGGATTTCCTACGAGCAGTACTTC
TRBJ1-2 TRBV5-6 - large CASSLAANYGYTF TGTGCCAGCAGCTTGGCAGCTAACTATGGCTACACCTTC
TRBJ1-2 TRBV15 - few CATSRVQGLGGYTF TGTGCCACCAGCAGAGTCCAGGGGCTGGGGGGCTACACCTTC
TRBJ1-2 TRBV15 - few CATSYGNYGYTF TGTGCCACCAGCTACGGGAACTATGGCTACACCTTC
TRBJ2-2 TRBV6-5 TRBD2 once CASSYQTSGVGELFF TGTGCCAGCAGTTACCAGACTAGCGGGGTCGGGGAGCTGTTTTTT
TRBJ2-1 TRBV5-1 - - CASSLSLYNEQFF TGCGCCAGCAGCTTGTCACTCTACAATGAGCAGTTCTTC
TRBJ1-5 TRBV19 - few CASSISHQPQHF TGTGCCAGTAGCATTTCTCATCAGCCCCAGCATTTT